This entry lists 15 T cell receptor beta chains sequenced from one sample in a study of T cell changes during pregnancy in multiple sclerosis (dated by TCRdb to the late 2010s). Library prep was done by the immunoSEQ multiplex PCR assay. Entries here come from immuneACCESS through TCRdb and include only in-frame sequences with V and J called. Some clones fail to appear in such tables; in the studies checked, an unresolved V gene covers under half of the shortfall, and the cause of the remainder is unknown. The sample table records about 79,000 clones; around 93% of these occur just once. The top ten constitute 0.65% to 0.95% of the sample. The source was peripheral blood, collected in the second trimester of pregnancy. Source of these receptors: a female donor in good health, enrolled as a control in a pregnancy study.

The chain joins TRBV4-1 to TRBJ1-1, with 7 bases that match TRBD1. V lost 1 base and J lost 0; bases outside the gene matches: 2. Germline values: CDR1 MGHRA, CDR2 YSYEKL. The CDR3 length is 15 residues. The CDR3 loop reads CASSQGTGVNTEAFF. DNA of the CDR3: TGCGCCAGCAGCCAAGGAACAGGGGTGAACACTGAAGCTTTCTTT.

V is TRBV27 and J is TRBJ1-1; perhaps TRBD1 as D (6 bases). V lost 5 bases and J lost 0, with 22 bases in between. Germline V gives CDR1 MNHEY, CDR2 SMNVEV (reference sequence). The CDR3 covers 18 residues. The DNA of the CDR3 is TGTGCCAGCAGTCTAATCCCATTACAGGGAATTATGAACACTGAAGCTTTCTTT. Its translation is CASSLIPLQGIMNTEAFF.

The chain carries TRBV18 and TRBJ2-3; 11 bases fit TRBD2. Germline loops: CDR1 KGHSH, CDR2 LQKENI. CDR3 length equals 16 residues. With V trimmed by 1 base and J by 5 bases, 5 bases remained unmatched. CDR3 sequence: CASSPRLAGGKDTQYF. CDR3 bases: TGTGCCAGCTCACCACGCCTAGCGGGGGGCAAAGATACGCAGTATTTT. Supplemented by reference TRBV18 and TRBJ2-3, the full variable domain reads NAGVMQNPRHLVRRRGQEARLRCSPMKGHSHVYWYRQLPEEGLKFMVYLQKENIIDESGMPKERFSAEFPKEGPSILRIQQVVRGDSAAYFCASSPRLAGGKDTQYFGPGTRLTVL.

J is TRBJ1-5 and V is TRBV15, with TRBD1 as a possible D gene (5 bases). V was clipped by 0 bases and J by 8 bases, with 14 bases between them. CDR3 length: 15 amino acids. Looked up from germline, CDR1 is LNHNV and CDR2 is YYDKDF (reference sequence). The CDR3 DNA reads TGTGCCACCAGCAGAGAATGGGGAGGGGATGAGCCCCAGCATTTT. Translation gives CATSREWGGDEPQHF.

The V call is TRBV6-5, the J call TRBJ2-7; 9 nucleotides match TRBD1. The length of the CDR3 is 14 residues. Germline V gene sequence: CDR1 MNHEY, CDR2 SVGAGI. J was trimmed by 5 bases and V by 2 bases; bases with no gene match: 4. CDR3 bases: TGTGCCAGCAGTTACCATCGGACAGGGGACGAGCAGTACTTC. This codes for CASSYHRTGDEQYF.

This chain uses TRBV18 with TRBJ1-2; 10 nucleotides match TRBD1. CDR1 and CDR2 from the germline V gene are KGHSH and LQKENI. The CDR3 is 16 amino acids. J lost 4 bases, V lost 2 bases, and 7 bases had no gene match. The CDR3 reads CASSPGGTGAGYGYTF. The DNA of the CDR3 is TGTGCCAGCTCACCAGGGGGGACAGGGGCCGGCTATGGCTACACCTTC.

The V call is TRBV7-9, the J call TRBJ2-7; unclear D gene. V dropped 2 bases and J dropped 2 bases, with 10 bases sitting between them. CDR1 is SEHNR, CDR2 FQNEAQ, per germline (reference sequence). This CDR3 spans 14 amino acids. DNA of the CDR3: TGTGCCAGCAGCTTAAATTCGAGCCCCTACGAGCAGTACTTC. This translates into CASSLNSSPYEQYF.

The V call is TRBV7-2, the J call TRBJ2-3; tentative D call: TRBD1 (5 bases). Trimming took off 3 bases at V and 0 bases at J, with 19 bases between the two ends. Germline CDR1 and CDR2: SGHTA and FQGNSA. This CDR3 contains 18 residues. CDR3 protein: CASSFTSGGASSTDTQYF. The CDR3 DNA sequence: TGTGCCAGCAGCTTTACCTCGGGTGGGGCGAGCAGCACAGATACGCAGTATTTT.

The chain couples TRBV2 to TRBJ2-3; D may be TRBD2 (7 bases). Trimming shortened V by 3 bases and J by 0 bases, and 16 bases separated the two germline ends. CDR3 length: 17 amino acids. CDR1 is SNHLY, CDR2 FYNNEI, per germline. As DNA, the CDR3 is TGTGCCAGCAGTGACTCCTTCCGCGGGGGCAGCACAGATACGCAGTATTTT. It codes for CASSDSFRGGSTDTQYF.

J is TRBJ1-4 and V is TRBV2; D is undetermined. Germline V gene data show CDR1 as SNHLY and CDR2 as FYNNEI. There are 13 residues in the CDR3. The germline V and J ends were trimmed by 5 bases and 4 bases, with 8 bases remaining between them. The DNA for the CDR3 is TGTGCCAGCAGTTCGGAGGTTAATGAAAAACTGTTTTTT. Translation gives CASSSEVNEKLFF.

The V call is TRBV30, the J call TRBJ1-2; 7 bases align to TRBD1. The V gene end was trimmed by 5 bases and the J gene end by 7 bases; junction bases not matched to a gene: 10. The germline CDR1 and CDR2 sequences are GTSNPN and SVGIG (reference sequence). The CDR3 has 13 residues. In DNA form, the CDR3 reads TGTGCCTGGGTTTCAGGGGGGTTCGGTGGCTACACCTTC. Translated: CAWVSGGFGGYTF.

The CDR3 region has the DNA TGCGCCAGCAGCCAAGAGGGGTCGGGGTTCTCCTACAATGAGCAGTTCTTC. It specifies CASSQEGSGFSYNEQFF. The chain recombines TRBV4-1 with TRBJ2-1; tentative D call: TRBD2 (5 bases). Germline V lookup: CDR1 MGHRA, CDR2 YSYEKL. Trimming removed 0 bases at V and 0 bases at J, with 12 bases between. CDR3 length: 17 residues.

The V and J genes are TRBV7-3 and TRBJ2-3; 10 bases align to TRBD2. The junction had 4 bases not matched to a gene; V was cut back by 2 bases and J by 2 bases. The germline CDR1 and CDR2 sequences are SGHTA and FQGTGA. CDR3 length equals 16 residues. CDR3 sequence: CASSLPGTSATDTQYF. The CDR3 region has the DNA TGTGCCAGCAGCTTACCCGGGACTAGCGCCACAGATACGCAGTATTTT.

The chain combines TRBV13 with TRBJ1-2; 9 nucleotides match TRBD1. Trimming took 5 bases from V and 4 from J; bases not matched to a gene: 5. The CDR3 sequence is 14 residues long. In germline, CDR1 is PRHDT, CDR2 FYEKMQ (reference sequence). CDR3 residues: CASSPGQGGYGYTF. CDR3 coding DNA: TGTGCCAGCAGCCCGGGACAGGGAGGCTATGGCTACACCTTC.

The chain combines TRBV2 with TRBJ1-2, with 10 positions matching TRBD1. V shed 11 bases, J shed 8 bases, and the junction held 8 bases outside the gene matches. CDR3 length equals 12 residues. CDR1 and CDR2 from the germline V gene are SNHLY and FYNNEI. This CDR3 is CARRTGGEGYTF. The CDR3 bases are TGTGCCCGTAGGACAGGGGGAGAAGGCTACACCTTC.